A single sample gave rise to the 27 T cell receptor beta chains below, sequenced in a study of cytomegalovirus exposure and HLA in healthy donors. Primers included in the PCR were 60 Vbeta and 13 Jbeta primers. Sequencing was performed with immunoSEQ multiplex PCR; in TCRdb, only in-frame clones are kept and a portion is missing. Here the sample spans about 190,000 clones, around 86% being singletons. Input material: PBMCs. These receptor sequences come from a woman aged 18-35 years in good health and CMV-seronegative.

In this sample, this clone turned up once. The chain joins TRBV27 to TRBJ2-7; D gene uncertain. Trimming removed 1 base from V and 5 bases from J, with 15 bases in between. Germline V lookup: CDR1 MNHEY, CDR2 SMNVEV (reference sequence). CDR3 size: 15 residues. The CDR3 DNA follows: TGTGCCAGCAGTTTATTAGGTCAGGTTAAGGACGAGCAGTACTTC. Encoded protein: CASSLLGQVKDEQYF.

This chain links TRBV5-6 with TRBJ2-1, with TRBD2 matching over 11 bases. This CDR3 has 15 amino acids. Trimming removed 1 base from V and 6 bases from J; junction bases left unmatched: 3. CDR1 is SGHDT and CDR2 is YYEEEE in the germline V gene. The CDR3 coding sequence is TGTGCCAGCAGCTTGTTAGCGGGGGGGCCCAATGAGCAGTTCTTC. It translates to CASSLLAGGPNEQFF.

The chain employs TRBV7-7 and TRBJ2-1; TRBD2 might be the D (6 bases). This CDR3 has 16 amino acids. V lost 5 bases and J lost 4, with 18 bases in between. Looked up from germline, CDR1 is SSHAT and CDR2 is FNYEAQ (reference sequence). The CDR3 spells CASSVLEGASYNEQFF. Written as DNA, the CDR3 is TGTGCCAGCAGCGTCTTGGAGGGCGCGAGTTACAATGAGCAGTTCTTC.

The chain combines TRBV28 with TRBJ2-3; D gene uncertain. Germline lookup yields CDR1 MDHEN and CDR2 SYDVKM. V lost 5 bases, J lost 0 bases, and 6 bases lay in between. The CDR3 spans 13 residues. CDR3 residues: CASSQDSTDTQYF. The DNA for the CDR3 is TGTGCCAGCAGTCAGGATAGCACAGATACGCAGTATTTT.

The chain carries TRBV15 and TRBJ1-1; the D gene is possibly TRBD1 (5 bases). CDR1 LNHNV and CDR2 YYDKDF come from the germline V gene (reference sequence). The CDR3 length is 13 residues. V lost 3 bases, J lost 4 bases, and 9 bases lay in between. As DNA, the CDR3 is TGTGCCACCAGCAGGGGGGGGAGCACTGAAGCTTTCTTT. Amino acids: CATSRGGSTEAFF.

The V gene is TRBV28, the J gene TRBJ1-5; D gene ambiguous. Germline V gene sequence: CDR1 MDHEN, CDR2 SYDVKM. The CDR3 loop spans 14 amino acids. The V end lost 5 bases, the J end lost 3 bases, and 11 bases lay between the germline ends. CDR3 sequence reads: CASSSLSLNQPQHF. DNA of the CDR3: TGTGCCAGCAGTAGCTTAAGTCTCAATCAGCCCCAGCATTTT.

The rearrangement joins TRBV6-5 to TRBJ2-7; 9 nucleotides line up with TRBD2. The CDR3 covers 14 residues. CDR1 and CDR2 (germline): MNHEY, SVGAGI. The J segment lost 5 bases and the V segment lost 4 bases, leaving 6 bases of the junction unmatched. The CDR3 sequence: CASSLTSGFHEQYF. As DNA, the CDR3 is TGTGCCAGCAGTTTAACTAGCGGGTTCCACGAGCAGTACTTC.

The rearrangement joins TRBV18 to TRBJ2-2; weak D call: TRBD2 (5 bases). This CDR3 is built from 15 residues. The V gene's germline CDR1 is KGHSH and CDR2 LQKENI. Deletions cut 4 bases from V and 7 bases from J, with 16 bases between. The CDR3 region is CASSRSEGLGGELFF. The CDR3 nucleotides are TGTGCCAGCTCACGATCAGAGGGCCTCGGCGGGGAGCTGTTTTTT.

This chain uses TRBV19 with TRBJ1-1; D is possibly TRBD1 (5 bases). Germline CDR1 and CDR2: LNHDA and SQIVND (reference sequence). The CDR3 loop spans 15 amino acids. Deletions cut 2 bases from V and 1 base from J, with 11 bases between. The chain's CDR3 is CASSIYRIENTEAFF. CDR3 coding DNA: TGTGCCAGTAGTATATACAGGATCGAGAACACTGAAGCTTTCTTT.

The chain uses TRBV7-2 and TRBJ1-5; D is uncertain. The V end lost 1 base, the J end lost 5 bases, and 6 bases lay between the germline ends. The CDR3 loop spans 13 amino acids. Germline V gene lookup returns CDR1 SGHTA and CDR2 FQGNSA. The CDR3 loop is CASSLVLYQPQHF. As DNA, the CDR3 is TGTGCCAGCAGCTTAGTTCTATATCAGCCCCAGCATTTT.

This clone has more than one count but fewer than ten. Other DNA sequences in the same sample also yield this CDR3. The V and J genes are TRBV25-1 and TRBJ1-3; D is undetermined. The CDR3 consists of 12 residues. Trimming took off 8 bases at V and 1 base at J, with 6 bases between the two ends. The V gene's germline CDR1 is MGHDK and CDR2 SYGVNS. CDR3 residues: CASRASGNTIYF. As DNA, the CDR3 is TGTGCCAGCCGCGCGTCTGGAAACACCATATATTTT.

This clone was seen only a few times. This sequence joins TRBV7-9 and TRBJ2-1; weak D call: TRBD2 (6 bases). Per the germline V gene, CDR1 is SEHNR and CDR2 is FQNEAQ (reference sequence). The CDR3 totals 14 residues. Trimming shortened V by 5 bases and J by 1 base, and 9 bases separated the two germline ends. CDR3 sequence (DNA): TGTGCCAGCAGCCTGGCGGGGTCCTACAATGAGCAGTTCTTC. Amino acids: CASSLAGSYNEQFF.

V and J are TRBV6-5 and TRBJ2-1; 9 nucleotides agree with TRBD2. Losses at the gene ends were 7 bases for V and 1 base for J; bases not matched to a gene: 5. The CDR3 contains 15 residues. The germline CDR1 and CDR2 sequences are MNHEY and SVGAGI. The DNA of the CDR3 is TGTGCCAGCACGCTAGCGGGGACTTCCTACAATGAGCAGTTCTTC. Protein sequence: CASTLAGTSYNEQFF.

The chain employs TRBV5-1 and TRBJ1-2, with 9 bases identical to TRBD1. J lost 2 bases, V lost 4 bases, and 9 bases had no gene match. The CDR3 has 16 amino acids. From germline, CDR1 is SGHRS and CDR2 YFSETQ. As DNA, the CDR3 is TGCGCCAGCAGCCCGGCCCGGGACAGGGTAAACTATGGCTACACCTTC. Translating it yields CASSPARDRVNYGYTF.

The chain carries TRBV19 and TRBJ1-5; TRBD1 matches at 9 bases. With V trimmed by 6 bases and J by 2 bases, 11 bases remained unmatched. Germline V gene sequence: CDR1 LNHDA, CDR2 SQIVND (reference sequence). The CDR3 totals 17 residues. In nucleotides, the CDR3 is TGTGCCAGTAGCACTCAACAGGGGGCGAACGGCAATCAGCCCCAGCATTTT. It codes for CASSTQQGANGNQPQHF.

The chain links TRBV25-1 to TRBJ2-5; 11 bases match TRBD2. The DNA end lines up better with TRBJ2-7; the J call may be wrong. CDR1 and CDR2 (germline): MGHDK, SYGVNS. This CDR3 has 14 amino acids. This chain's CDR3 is CASSVGTSGYEQYF. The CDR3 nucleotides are TGTGCCAGCAGTGTCGGGACTAGCGGCTACGAGCAGTACTTC.

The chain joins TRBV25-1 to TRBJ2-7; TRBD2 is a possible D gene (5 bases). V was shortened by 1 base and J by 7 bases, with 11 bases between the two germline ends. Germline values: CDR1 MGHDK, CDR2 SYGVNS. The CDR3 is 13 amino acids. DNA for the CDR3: TGTGCCAGCAGTGAATGGGGAGACTATGAGCAGTACTTC. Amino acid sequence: CASSEWGDYEQYF.

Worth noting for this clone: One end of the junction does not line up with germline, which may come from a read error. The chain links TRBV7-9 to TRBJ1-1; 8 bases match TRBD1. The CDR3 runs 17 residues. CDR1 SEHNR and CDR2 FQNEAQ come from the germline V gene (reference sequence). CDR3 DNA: TGTTCCAGCAGCCCCGTCCCAGGACAGGGAGCGAGCACTGAAGCTTTCTTT. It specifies CSSSPVPGQGASTEAFF.

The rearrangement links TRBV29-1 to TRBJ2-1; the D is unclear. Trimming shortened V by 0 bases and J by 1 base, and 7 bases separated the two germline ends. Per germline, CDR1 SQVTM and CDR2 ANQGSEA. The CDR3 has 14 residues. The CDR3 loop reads CSVEDPVSYNEQFF. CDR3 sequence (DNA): TGCAGCGTTGAAGACCCGGTTTCCTACAATGAGCAGTTCTTC.

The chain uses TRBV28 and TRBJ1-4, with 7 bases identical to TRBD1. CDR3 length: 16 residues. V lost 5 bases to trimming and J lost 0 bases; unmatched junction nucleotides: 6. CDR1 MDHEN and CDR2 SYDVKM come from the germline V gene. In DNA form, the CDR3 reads TGTGCCAGCAGTGGGACAGATCTAGCAACTAATGAAAAACTGTTTTTT. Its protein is CASSGTDLATNEKLFF.

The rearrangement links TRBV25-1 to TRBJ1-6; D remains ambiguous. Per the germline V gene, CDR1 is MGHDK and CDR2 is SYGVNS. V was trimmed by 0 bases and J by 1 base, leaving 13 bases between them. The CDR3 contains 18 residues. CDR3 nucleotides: TGTGCCAGCAGTGAATACGGTCGAGGGTCTTCCTATAATTCACCCCTCCACTTT. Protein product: CASSEYGRGSSYNSPLHF. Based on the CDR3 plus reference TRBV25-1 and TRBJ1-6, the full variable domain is EADIYQTPRYLVIGTGKKITLECSQTMGHDKMYWYQQDPGMELHLIHYSYGVNSTEKGDLSSESTVSRIRTEHFPLTLESARPSHTSQYLCASSEYGRGSSYNSPLHFGNGTRLTVT.

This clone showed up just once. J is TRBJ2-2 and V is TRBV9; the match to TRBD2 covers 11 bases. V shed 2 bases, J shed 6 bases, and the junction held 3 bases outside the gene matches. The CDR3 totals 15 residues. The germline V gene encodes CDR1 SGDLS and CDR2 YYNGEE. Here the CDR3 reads CASSVQLAGAGELFF. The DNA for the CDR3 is TGTGCCAGCAGCGTTCAACTAGCGGGAGCCGGGGAGCTGTTTTTT.

The CDR3 coding sequence is TGTGCCAGCAGGACCGGGACTAATACGCAGTATTTT. Amino acid sequence: CASRTGTNTQYF. The chain employs TRBV7-2 and TRBJ2-3, with 7 bases lining up with TRBD2. This CDR3 has 12 residues. Germline loops: CDR1 SGHTA, CDR2 FQGNSA. V dropped 6 bases and J dropped 7; count of bases not matched to a gene: 4.

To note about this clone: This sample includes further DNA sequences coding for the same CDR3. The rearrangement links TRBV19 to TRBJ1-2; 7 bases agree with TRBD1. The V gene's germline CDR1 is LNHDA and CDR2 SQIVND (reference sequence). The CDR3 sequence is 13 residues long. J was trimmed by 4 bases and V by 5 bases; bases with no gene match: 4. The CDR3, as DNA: TGTGCCAGTAGTGGGAGGACAGGCTATGGCTACACCTTC. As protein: CASSGRTGYGYTF.

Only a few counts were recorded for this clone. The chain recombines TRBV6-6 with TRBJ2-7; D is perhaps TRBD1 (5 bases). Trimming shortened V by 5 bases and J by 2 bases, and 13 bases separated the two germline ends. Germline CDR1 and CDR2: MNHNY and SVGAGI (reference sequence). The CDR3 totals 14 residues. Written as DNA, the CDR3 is TGTGCCAGCAGTACAAAGACAGCAACCTACGAGCAGTACTTC. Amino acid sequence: CASSTKTATYEQYF.

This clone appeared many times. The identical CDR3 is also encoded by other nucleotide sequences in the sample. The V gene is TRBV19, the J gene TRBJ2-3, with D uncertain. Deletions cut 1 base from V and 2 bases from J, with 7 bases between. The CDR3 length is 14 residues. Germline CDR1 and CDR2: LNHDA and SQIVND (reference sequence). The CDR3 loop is CASSIVGLTDTQYF. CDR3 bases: TGTGCCAGTAGTATAGTCGGTCTCACAGATACGCAGTATTTT.

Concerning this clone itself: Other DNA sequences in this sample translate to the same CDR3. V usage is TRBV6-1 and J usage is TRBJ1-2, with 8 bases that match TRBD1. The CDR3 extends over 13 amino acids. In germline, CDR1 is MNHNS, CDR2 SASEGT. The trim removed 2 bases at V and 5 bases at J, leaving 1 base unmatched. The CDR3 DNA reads TGTGCCAGCAGTGAAAGGACAGGGTATGGCTACACCTTC. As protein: CASSERTGYGYTF.